This T cell receptor (beta chain) comes out of a study of blood T cell repertoires in COVID-19. On the study more broadly: PBMCs, B-cell-depleted T cells, or T cells provided the cDNA or gDNA that made up the material.

The assay was immunoSEQ multiplex PCR, and TCRdb's table has in-frame clones only and misses some. This table holds around 120,000 clones, about 90% found once. The source of this sequence is a human donor in a cohort sampled during active COVID-19. Sequenced: peripheral blood.

The DNA of the CDR3 is TGTGCCAGCAGTCCGCCGACAGCAGGTTACGAGCAGTACTTC. Protein sequence: CASSPPTAGYEQYF. The chain is built from TRBV28 and TRBJ2-7, with a tentative D call TRBD1 (5 bases). The CDR3 covers 14 residues. V shed 5 bases and J shed 4 bases, with 15 bases lying between them. Germline V gene sequence: CDR1 MDHEN, CDR2 SYDVKM.